A single sample is the source of the 14 T cell receptor beta chains below, sequenced in a study of T cell responses to AZD1222 COVID-19 vaccine. Profiled with immunoSEQ multiplex PCR; TCRdb holds only in-frame clones, not every one. The profile shows over 130,000 clones, about 90% of them singletons. Sequencing used peripheral blood, obtained 28 days after the second dose of the MenACWY control vaccine. The receptors originated from an adult who received the MenACWY meningococcal vaccine as a control.

This chain joins TRBV15 and TRBJ2-5; 11 bases fit TRBD1. The ends lost 0 bases at V and 1 base at J; junction bases unmatched: 4. Germline CDR1 and CDR2: LNHNV and YYDKDF (reference sequence). The CDR3 sequence is 17 residues long. The CDR3 sequence: CATSRDGTGGLQETQYF. DNA for the CDR3: TGTGCCACCAGCAGAGATGGGACAGGGGGTCTCCAAGAGACCCAGTACTTC.

The chain carries TRBV6-5 and TRBJ1-2; D call uncertain. This CDR3 comprises 12 residues. The germline V gene encodes CDR1 MNHEY and CDR2 SVGAGI. Trimming stripped 6 bases from V and 7 bases from J, with 12 bases between. Here the CDR3 reads CASRSRVFGYTF. In DNA form, the CDR3 reads TGTGCCAGCAGGTCTAGGGTCTTTGGCTACACCTTC.

This sequence joins TRBV6-2 or TRBV6-3 and TRBJ2-3; a weak D match, TRBD1 (6 bases). Germline V gene sequence: CDR1 MNHEY, CDR2 SVGEGT. The CDR3 runs to 16 residues. Trimming shortened V by 6 bases and J by 10 bases, and 26 bases separated the two germline ends. CDR3 sequence (DNA): TGTGCCAGCAGCCCTAGGCCGGGACAACCTTGGGTTGCGCAGTATTTT. As protein: CASSPRPGQPWVAQYF.

This chain connects TRBV5-1 to TRBJ2-2; 10 positions agree with TRBD1. Germline trimming cut 2 bases from V and 7 bases from J; bases unmatched to any gene: 14. Per germline, CDR1 SGHRS and CDR2 YFSETQ. The CDR3 sequence is 18 residues long. The CDR3 loop is CASSFSPPGQGSGGELFF. In DNA, the CDR3 is TGCGCCAGCAGCTTTTCTCCCCCGGGACAGGGGAGTGGCGGGGAGCTGTTTTTT. Full variable domain (remainder filled in from reference TRBV5-1 and TRBJ2-2): KAGVTQTPRYLIKTRGQQVTLSCSPISGHRSVSWYQQTPGQGLQFLFEYFSETQRNKGNFPGRFSGRQFSNSRSEMNVSTLELGDSALYLCASSFSPPGQGSGGELFFGEGSRLTVL.

V gene TRBV28 combines with J gene TRBJ2-1, with TRBD2 matching 12 bases. V was pared by 2 bases and J by 6 bases, with 8 bases of the junction left unmatched. Per germline, CDR1 MDHEN and CDR2 SYDVKM. This CDR3 spans 17 amino acids. The CDR3 DNA reads as TGTGCCAGCAGTTTAGGGGCTAGCGGGGGGGTTTTCAATGAGCAGTTCTTC. This codes for CASSLGASGGVFNEQFF.

V usage is TRBV7-9 and J usage is TRBJ1-1; TRBD1 matches 8 bases. The CDR3 runs 14 residues. The junction had 6 bases not matched to a gene; V was cut back by 5 bases and J by 4 bases. Looked up from germline, CDR1 is SEHNR and CDR2 is FQNEAQ (reference sequence). In DNA form, the CDR3 reads TGTGCCAGCAGCACCGACAGGGGTTCCACTGAAGCTTTCTTT. Its protein product is CASSTDRGSTEAFF. The variable domain in full, with the rest retrieved from reference TRBV7-9 and TRBJ1-1, is DTGVSQNPRHKITKRGQNVTFRCDPISEHNRLYWYRQTLGQGPEFLTYFQNEAQLEKSRLLSDRFSAERPKGSFSTLEIQRTEQGDSAMYLCASSTDRGSTEAFFGQGTRLTVV.

The genes are TRBV5-1 and TRBJ2-2; a possible D gene is TRBD2 (6 bases). The CDR3 has 15 residues. Germline CDR1 reads SGHRS; CDR2 reads YFSETQ. With 4 bases removed from V and 5 bases from J, the gap between germline ends came to 15 bases. As DNA, the CDR3 is TGCGCCAGCAGCCCGGAGGGCCTTAAGACCGGGGAGCTGTTTTTT. Protein: CASSPEGLKTGELFF.

V is TRBV6-5 and J is TRBJ1-5; 10 nucleotides line up with TRBD1. V dropped 5 bases and J dropped 7; count of bases not matched to a gene: 5. This CDR3 region has 14 residues. CDR1 is MNHEY and CDR2 is SVGAGI in the germline V gene. The CDR3 loop is CASSRDRGLQPQHF. The CDR3, as DNA: TGTGCCAGCAGTCGGGACAGGGGATTACAGCCCCAGCATTTT.

J is TRBJ2-5 and V is TRBV6-2 or TRBV6-3, with 8 bases fitting TRBD1. The CDR3 contains 15 residues. Germline V lookup: CDR1 MNHEY, CDR2 SVGEGT. The V and J ends lost 5 bases and 7 bases, in that order; junction bases with no gene match: 12. In DNA, the CDR3 is TGTGCCAGCAGTCTCACTCCGGACAGGGCCGGGACCCAGTACTTC. Amino acid sequence: CASSLTPDRAGTQYF.

This clone was counted only a few times. V usage is TRBV5-1 and J usage is TRBJ2-2; the match to TRBD1 covers 7 bases. The V and J ends lost 1 base and 3 bases, in that order; junction bases with no gene match: 3. Germline CDR1 SGHRS, CDR2 YFSETQ. This CDR3 comprises 15 residues. The DNA of the CDR3 is TGCGCCAGCAGCTTGTCCGGGACAGACACCGGGGAGCTGTTTTTT. Translated: CASSLSGTDTGELFF.

The chain employs TRBV15 and TRBJ2-3, with D perhaps matching TRBD2 (5 bases). This CDR3 is 15 amino acids long. Germline V lookup: CDR1 LNHNV, CDR2 YYDKDF (reference sequence). The V end lost 4 bases, the J end lost 2 bases, and 13 bases lay between the germline ends. The CDR3 region has the DNA TGTGCCACCAGCAAGAGCAAGGGAGTCACAGATACGCAGTATTTT. It yields the protein CATSKSKGVTDTQYF.

The rearrangement joins TRBV19 to TRBJ2-1, with D possibly matching TRBD1 (7 bases). The germline V gene has CDR1 LNHDA and CDR2 SQIVND (reference sequence). V was pared by 8 bases and J by 7 bases, with 21 bases between. CDR3 size: 15 residues. The CDR3 loop is CASSGTGTVPNEQFF. CDR3 bases: TGTGCCAGTTCGGGGACTGGGACAGTCCCGAATGAGCAGTTCTTC. Looking up the rest from reference TRBV19 and TRBJ2-1 gives the full variable domain: DGGITQSPKYLFRKEGQNVTLSCEQNLNHDAMYWYRQDPGQGLRLIYYSQIVNDFQKGDIAEGYSVSREKKESFPLTVTSAQKNPTAFYLCASSGTGTVPNEQFFGPGTRLTVL.

The chain couples TRBV6-6 to TRBJ2-7, with D possibly TRBD1 on 5 matching bases. The length of the CDR3 is 14 residues. V dropped 0 bases and J dropped 2 bases, with 8 bases sitting between them. Per germline, CDR1 MNHNY and CDR2 SVGAGI (reference sequence). The CDR3: CASSYSTRAYEQYF. CDR3 in DNA: TGTGCCAGCAGTTACTCGACCAGGGCCTACGAGCAGTACTTC.

CDR3 DNA: TGTGCCAGCAGTGAGGAGGCCTACAATGAGCAGTTCTTC. It specifies CASSEEAYNEQFF. The chain joins TRBV2 to TRBJ2-1, with D tentatively TRBD2 (5 bases). Germline CDR1 and CDR2: SNHLY and FYNNEI. The CDR3 sequence is 13 residues long. V lost 3 bases to trimming and J lost 2 bases, with 5 bases between them.